The 20 T cell receptor beta chains below come from one sample, sequenced in a study of blood T cell repertoires in COVID-19. Sequencing used immunoSEQ multiplex PCR; TCRdb keeps in-frame clones, though not all of them. The sample shows about 250,000 clones, about 88% of them seen only once. Sequencing used peripheral blood. Every receptor here comes from a woman in her 40s who had recovered from COVID-19.

In nucleotides, the CDR3 is TGTGCCAGCAGCTTGTATGGGTGGACAGGGGACAGCTCCTACGAGCAGTACTTC. This sequence encodes CASSLYGWTGDSSYEQYF. J is TRBJ2-7 and V is TRBV5-6; 9 bases agree with TRBD1. Trimming cost V 1 base and J 0 bases; bases outside gene matches: 11. This CDR3 contains 18 residues. In germline, CDR1 is SGHDT, CDR2 YYEEEE.

There are a few counts of this clone. This rearrangement joins TRBV11-2 to TRBJ2-7; TRBD2 agrees at 9 bases. This CDR3 comprises 16 residues. Germline V gene sequence: CDR1 SGHAT, CDR2 FQNNGV. V gave up 4 bases and J gave up 3 bases; unmatched junction bases: 10. CDR3 sequence reads: CASSSSLKRGDYEQYF. The CDR3 DNA sequence: TGTGCCAGCAGCTCTTCGTTGAAGCGGGGGGACTACGAGCAGTACTTC.

The chain carries TRBV14 and TRBJ2-5; D possibly corresponds to TRBD1 (6 bases). V lost 1 base and J lost 8, with 23 bases in between. The CDR3 is 17 residues long. Germline V gene lookup returns CDR1 SGHDN and CDR2 FVKESK. DNA for the CDR3: TGTGCCAGCAGCCAAGTATCGGCAGGGGCCCTCGAGGGAACCCAGTACTTC. It translates to CASSQVSAGALEGTQYF.

This chain joins TRBV5-6 and TRBJ2-7; 9 bases map to TRBD1. In germline, CDR1 is SGHDT, CDR2 YYEEEE. After removal of 0 bases from V and 0 bases from J, the junction contained 7 bases not matched to a gene. This CDR3 comprises 17 residues. CDR3 DNA: TGTGCCAGCAGCTTGGATTTTGGGGACAGGGACTCCTACGAGCAGTACTTC. This encodes CASSLDFGDRDSYEQYF.

The rearrangement links TRBV19 to TRBJ2-2; 8 nucleotides line up with TRBD1. In germline, CDR1 is LNHDA, CDR2 SQIVND (reference sequence). Trimming removed 4 bases from V and 4 bases from J; junction bases left unmatched: 11. This CDR3 has 17 residues. CDR3 DNA: TGTGCCAGTAGTACCAGCGGACAGGGAAGAAGCACCGGGGAGCTGTTTTTT. It codes for CASSTSGQGRSTGELFF.

The chain uses TRBV5-4 and TRBJ1-6, with 10 bases matching TRBD1. Germline loops: CDR1 SGHNT, CDR2 YYREEE (reference sequence). This CDR3 has 15 residues. With 7 bases clipped from V and 14 bases from J, the junction kept 15 bases outside the gene matches. CDR3 amino acids: CASGSPGQGILALHF. The CDR3 nucleotides are TGTGCCAGCGGTTCACCGGGACAGGGGATTTTGGCCCTCCACTTT. The entire variable domain, with the rest obtained from reference TRBV5-4 and TRBJ1-6, is as follows: ETGVTQSPTHLIKTRGQQVTLRCSSQSGHNTVSWYQQALGQGPQFIFQYYREEENGRGNFPPRFSGLQFPNYSSELNVNALELDDSALYLCASGSPGQGILALHFGNGTRLTVT.

The J gene is TRBJ2-3, the V gene TRBV7-3; no definite D call. Trimming stripped 2 bases from V and 2 bases from J, with 8 bases between. The length of the CDR3 is 14 residues. CDR1 SGHTA and CDR2 FQGTGA come from the germline V gene. As DNA, the CDR3 is TGTGCCAGCAGCTTAGAGTCGATCACAGATACGCAGTATTTT. Amino acids: CASSLESITDTQYF.

V usage is TRBV7-2 and J usage is TRBJ2-1; TRBD2 agrees at 10 bases. This CDR3 region has 13 residues. V lost 3 bases and J lost 12; bases outside the gene matches: 5. Germline loops: CDR1 SGHTA, CDR2 FQGNSA. The CDR3 DNA reads TGTGCCAGCAGCTTGAGCGGGAGGGCCAGGCAGTTCTTC. Translating it yields CASSLSGRARQFF.

This chain links TRBV19 with TRBJ1-5; D possibly corresponds to TRBD1 (6 bases). CDR1 is LNHDA and CDR2 is SQIVND in the germline V gene (reference sequence). V shed 1 base and J shed 3 bases, with 10 bases lying between them. CDR3 length: 15 residues. The CDR3 reads CASSIGTALNQPQHF. In nucleotides, the CDR3 is TGTGCCAGTAGTATAGGGACAGCCCTCAATCAGCCCCAGCATTTT.

This clone was seen a few times. V gene TRBV5-1 combines with J gene TRBJ2-2; the D gene is possibly TRBD1 (6 bases). The V and J ends lost 3 bases and 0 bases respectively, with 12 bases between them. Germline loops: CDR1 SGHRS, CDR2 YFSETQ. CDR3 length: 16 residues. In nucleotides, the CDR3 is TGCGCCAGCAGCTCAGTAACAGGGTCGAACACCGGGGAGCTGTTTTTT. Protein product: CASSSVTGSNTGELFF.

V and J are TRBV11-2 and TRBJ2-1, with D maybe TRBD2 (6 bases). Deletions cut 2 bases from V and 6 bases from J, with 14 bases between. CDR1 is SGHAT and CDR2 is FQNNGV in the germline V gene. The CDR3 extends over 15 amino acids. The CDR3 sequence is CASSLLIGTPNEQFF. The CDR3 DNA sequence: TGTGCCAGCAGCTTACTAATCGGGACTCCCAATGAGCAGTTCTTC.

The J gene is TRBJ1-5, the V gene TRBV23-1; tentatively, D is TRBD1 (5 bases). TRBV23-1 is classed as an ORF, of uncertain function. Trimming removed 0 bases at V and 4 bases at J, with 13 bases between. The CDR3 extends over 16 amino acids. The CDR3 DNA sequence: TGCGCCAGCAGTCAATCGGCCGACAGAGGAAATCAGCCCCAGCATTTT. It specifies CASSQSADRGNQPQHF.

The gene calls are TRBV19 and TRBJ2-7, with TRBD1 identical over 7 bases. Trimming cost V 5 bases and J 4 bases; bases outside gene matches: 8. CDR1 and CDR2 from the germline V gene are LNHDA and SQIVND (reference sequence). The CDR3 is made up of 14 amino acids. The CDR3 bases are TGTGCCAGTAGTCGACAGGGTTTGGGATACGAGCAGTACTTC. It codes for CASSRQGLGYEQYF. The full variable domain, its missing parts supplied by reference TRBV19 and TRBJ2-7, is DGGITQSPKYLFRKEGQNVTLSCEQNLNHDAMYWYRQDPGQGLRLIYYSQIVNDFQKGDIAEGYSVSREKKESFPLTVTSAQKNPTAFYLCASSRQGLGYEQYFGPGTRLTVT.

The chain combines TRBV7-8 with TRBJ1-2; 8 bases are a match to TRBD1. CDR1 is SGHVS and CDR2 is FQNEAQ in the germline V gene. J lost 0 bases, V lost 5 bases, and 2 bases had no gene match. The CDR3 contains 14 residues. The CDR3 here is CASSQGQANYGYTF. Written as DNA, the CDR3 is TGTGCCAGCAGCCAGGGACAGGCTAACTATGGCTACACCTTC.

This chain links TRBV7-9 with TRBJ1-2; D call uncertain. The CDR3 is made up of 12 amino acids. The germline V and J ends were trimmed by 4 bases and 5 bases, with 8 bases remaining between them. From germline, CDR1 is SEHNR and CDR2 FQNEAQ (reference sequence). The chain's CDR3 is CASSSTGYGYTF. The CDR3 DNA reads as TGTGCCAGCAGCTCTACGGGGTATGGCTACACCTTC.

The rearrangement joins TRBV7-2 to TRBJ2-3, with 8 bases matching TRBD1. V lost 5 bases, J lost 4 bases, and 8 bases stayed unmatched. The CDR3 consists of 15 residues. The germline V gene encodes CDR1 SGHTA and CDR2 FQGNSA. CDR3 in amino acids: CASSAQGAGPDTQYF. The CDR3 coding sequence is TGTGCCAGCAGCGCCCAGGGGGCGGGCCCAGATACGCAGTATTTT.

The chain carries TRBV5-8 and TRBJ2-7; TRBD2 matches 13 bases. The CDR3 is 18 residues long. Trimming at V came to 0 bases and at J to 3 bases, leaving 9 bases not matched to a gene. Germline loops: CDR1 SGHTS, CDR2 YDEGEE. CDR3 nucleotides: TGTGCCAGCAGCTTGGAGAGGACTAGCGGGAGTAATCACTACGAGCAGTACTTC. Protein sequence: CASSLERTSGSNHYEQYF.

CDR3 sequence reads: CASSQDHGGGETQYF. The CDR3 DNA is TGTGCCAGCAGCCAAGATCACGGGGGAGGCGAGACCCAGTACTTC. The chain couples TRBV3-1 (or the pseudogene TRBV3-2) to TRBJ2-5, with D possibly TRBD2 on 6 matching bases. Germline CDR1 and CDR2: LGHDT and YNNKEL (reference sequence). The CDR3 has 15 amino acids. With 0 bases removed from V and 5 bases from J, the gap between germline ends came to 13 bases.

This chain links TRBV7-2 with TRBJ2-2; weak D call: TRBD2 (6 bases). Trimming stripped 4 bases from V and 2 bases from J, with 11 bases between. Germline assignment: CDR1 SGHTA and CDR2 FQGNSA. The CDR3 consists of 15 residues. CDR3 amino acids: CASSWGLPNTGELFF. CDR3 coding DNA: TGTGCCAGCAGCTGGGGACTCCCAAACACCGGGGAGCTGTTTTTT. The variable domain in full, with the rest retrieved from reference TRBV7-2 and TRBJ2-2, is GAGVSQSPSNKVTEKGKDVELRCDPISGHTALYWYRQSLGQGLEFLIYFQGNSAPDKSGLPSDRFSAERTGGSVSTLTIQRTQQEDSAVYLCASSWGLPNTGELFFGEGSRLTVL.

The V gene is TRBV5-4, the J gene TRBJ2-7, with a weak D call TRBD2 (6 bases). Per the germline V gene, CDR1 is SGHNT and CDR2 is YYREEE (reference sequence). The V end was cut by 3 bases, the J end by 0 bases, with 13 bases between. There are 15 residues in the CDR3. The CDR3 loop reads CASSSAGQRSYEQYF. In DNA form, the CDR3 reads TGTGCCAGCAGCTCCGCGGGGCAGCGCTCCTACGAGCAGTACTTC. The full variable domain, in which reference TRBV5-4 and TRBJ2-7 provide the parts outside the CDR3, is ETGVTQSPTHLIKTRGQQVTLRCSSQSGHNTVSWYQQALGQGPQFIFQYYREEENGRGNFPPRFSGLQFPNYSSELNVNALELDDSALYLCASSSAGQRSYEQYFGPGTRLTVT.